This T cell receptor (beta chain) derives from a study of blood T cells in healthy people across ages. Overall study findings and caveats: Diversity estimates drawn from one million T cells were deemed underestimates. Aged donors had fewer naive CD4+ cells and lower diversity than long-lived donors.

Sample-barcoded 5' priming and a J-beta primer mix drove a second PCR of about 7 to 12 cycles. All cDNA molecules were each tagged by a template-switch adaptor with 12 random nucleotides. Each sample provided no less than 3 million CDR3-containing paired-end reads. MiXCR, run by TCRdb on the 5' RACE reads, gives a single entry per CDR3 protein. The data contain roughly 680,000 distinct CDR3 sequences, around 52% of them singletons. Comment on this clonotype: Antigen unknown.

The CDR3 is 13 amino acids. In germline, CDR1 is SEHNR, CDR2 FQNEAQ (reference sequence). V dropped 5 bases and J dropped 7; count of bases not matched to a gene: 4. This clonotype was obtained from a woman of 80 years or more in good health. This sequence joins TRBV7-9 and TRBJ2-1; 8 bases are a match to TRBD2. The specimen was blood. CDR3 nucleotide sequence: TGTGCCAGCAGCGAGACTAGCGAAAATGAGCAGTTCTTC. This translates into CASSETSENEQFF.